The sample holds a few counts of the clone carrying this T cell receptor (beta chain). Antigen: not known. V gave up 3 bases and J gave up 3 bases, with 14 bases separating them. The CDR3 covers 15 residues. The germline CDR1 and CDR2 sequences are MDHEN and SYDVKM. Primers included in the PCR were 60 Vbeta and 13 Jbeta primers. Data came from immunoSEQ multiplex PCR; TCRdb stores just in-frame clones and leaves some out. The sample holds about 170,000 clones, around 77% seen once. This sample is part of a study of cytomegalovirus exposure and HLA in healthy donors. Study findings and constraints: An observed cluster of highly shared sequence variants was recorded as a likely sequencing artifact. Earlier findings revealed that most TCR beta V segments proved productive either about 87% or about 30% of the time.

Likely unrecorded immune exposures existed in these nominally healthy donors. This sequence originates from a woman aged 45-65 years in good health and CMV-seropositive. J is TRBJ1-2 and V is TRBV28; D remains ambiguous. The specimen was PBMCs. The CDR3 region has the DNA TGTGCCAGCAGTTTGGTACTGACGAGGGACTATGGCTACACCTTC. Translation: CASSLVLTRDYGYTF.